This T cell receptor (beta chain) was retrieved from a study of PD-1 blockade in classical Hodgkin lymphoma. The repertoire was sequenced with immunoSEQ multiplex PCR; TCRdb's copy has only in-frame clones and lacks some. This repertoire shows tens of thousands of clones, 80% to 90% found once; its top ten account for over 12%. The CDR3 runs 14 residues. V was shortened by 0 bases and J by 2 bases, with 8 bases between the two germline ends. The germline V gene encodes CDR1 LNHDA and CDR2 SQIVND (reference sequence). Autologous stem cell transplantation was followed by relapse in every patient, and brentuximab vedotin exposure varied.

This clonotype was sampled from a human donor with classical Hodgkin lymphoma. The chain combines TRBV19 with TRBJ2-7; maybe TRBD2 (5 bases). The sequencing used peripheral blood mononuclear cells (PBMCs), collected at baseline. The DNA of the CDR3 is TGTGCCAGTAGTATAGAGTGGGAGACCTACGAGCAGTACTTC. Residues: CASSIEWETYEQYF.